Below, 12 T cell receptor beta chains from the same sample are listed, as sequenced in a study of cytomegalovirus exposure and HLA in healthy donors. 60 Vbeta and 13 Jbeta primers were used in PCR. This table comes from immunoSEQ multiplex PCR, and its TCRdb copy is limited to in-frame clones, with some not included. The top ten hold around 2.9% of the sample, which has about 110,000 clones, about three quarters seen once. The specimen was PBMCs. The receptor set was obtained from a woman aged 60-75 years in good health and CMV-seropositive.

This rearrangement joins TRBV7-2 to TRBJ2-5; D might be TRBD2 (6 bases). Trimming removed 2 bases from V and 3 bases from J, with 22 bases in between. This CDR3 has 18 amino acids. Germline V CDR1 and CDR2: SGHTA, FQGNSA. The CDR3 nucleotides are TGTGCCAGCAGCTTATATCAGGGAATGGGACTCGGTGAAGAGACCCAGTACTTC. This codes for CASSLYQGMGLGEETQYF.

V usage is TRBV29-1 and J usage is TRBJ2-7, with a tentative D call TRBD2 (6 bases). The V end lost 5 bases, the J end lost 1 base, and 24 bases lay between the germline ends. Germline CDR1 SQVTM, CDR2 ANQGSEA. The CDR3 extends over 17 amino acids. This CDR3 reads CSVSSEMTTGTSYEQYF. DNA for the CDR3: TGCAGCGTTAGCTCAGAAATGACAACCGGGACTTCCTACGAGCAGTACTTC.

This clone was observed a handful of times. CDR3 DNA sequence: TGTGCCAGCAGTTTCTCAGGGGGTCTGGGCTATGGCTACACCTTC. This encodes CASSFSGGLGYGYTF. The chain has TRBV2 and TRBJ1-2; TRBD1 agrees at 7 bases. The junction had 10 bases not matched to a gene; V was cut back by 5 bases and J by 4 bases. CDR1 is SNHLY and CDR2 is FYNNEI in the germline V gene. The length of the CDR3 is 15 residues.

V gene TRBV7-3 combines with J gene TRBJ2-1; 9 bases align to TRBD2. CDR3 length: 14 residues. In germline, CDR1 is SGHTA, CDR2 FQGTGA. The V gene end was trimmed by 5 bases and the J gene end by 5 bases; junction bases not matched to a gene: 4. CDR3 protein: CASSKTSGNNEQFF. The CDR3, as DNA: TGTGCCAGCAGCAAGACTAGCGGTAACAATGAGCAGTTCTTC.

This clone was observed once. The CDR3 bases are TGTGCCAGCAGCTTAGGGCCCCCCGGAGCTAACTATGGCTACACCTTC. Translated, it gives CASSLGPPGANYGYTF. This chain links TRBV7-2 with TRBJ1-2; D is undetermined. Germline V gene sequence: CDR1 SGHTA, CDR2 FQGNSA. V was cut by 1 base and J by 0 bases, with 12 bases left in between. CDR3 size: 16 residues.

This chain links TRBV19 with TRBJ1-2, with D possibly TRBD1 on 5 matching bases. V lost 8 bases and J lost 2, with 18 bases in between. This CDR3 is built from 15 residues. The germline CDR1 and CDR2 sequences are LNHDA and SQIVND (reference sequence). The CDR3 is CASSLRDGGNYGYTF. In nucleotides, the CDR3 is TGTGCCAGTTCCCTCCGGGACGGAGGGAACTATGGCTACACCTTC.

The genes are TRBV5-1 and TRBJ2-5; possible D gene TRBD1, 5 bases. Matching the DNA end better, TRBJ2-7 makes the J call doubtful. This CDR3 has 10 residues. Germline CDR1 SGHRS, CDR2 YFSETQ. The CDR3 DNA sequence: TGCGCCAGGCAGGGCCACGAGCAGTACTTC. Translation: CARQGHEQYF.

V is TRBV2 and J is TRBJ2-7, with TRBD1 matching 8 bases. Germline-derived CDR1 and CDR2 are SNHLY and FYNNEI. With V trimmed by 2 bases and J by 4 bases, 4 bases remained unmatched. The CDR3 extends over 14 amino acids. As DNA, the CDR3 is TGTGCCAGCAGTGAATCAGGACAGGGTTACGAGCAGTACTTC. Translated: CASSESGQGYEQYF.

The chain links TRBV28 to TRBJ2-5; D might be TRBD2 (5 bases). The CDR3 covers 14 residues. V lost 6 bases, J lost 5 bases, and 16 bases lay in between. Germline CDR1 is MDHEN and CDR2 is SYDVKM. In DNA form, the CDR3 reads TGTGCCAGCAGCCCTTTTGACCGAGGGGAGACCCAGTACTTC. Translated: CASSPFDRGETQYF.

This chain links TRBV28 with TRBJ2-1; 8 nucleotides align to TRBD2. V dropped 5 bases and J dropped 1; count of bases not matched to a gene: 7. Per the germline V gene, CDR1 is MDHEN and CDR2 is SYDVKM. The CDR3 loop spans 16 amino acids. The CDR3 loop reads CASSTQRESSYNEQFF. The CDR3 region has the DNA TGTGCCAGCAGTACCCAGCGGGAGAGTTCCTACAATGAGCAGTTCTTC.

The chain joins TRBV7-6 to TRBJ2-5; 7 bases agree with TRBD1. The V and J ends lost 4 bases and 2 bases, in that order; junction bases with no gene match: 10. This CDR3 comprises 16 residues. The germline V gene encodes CDR1 SGHVS and CDR2 FNYEAQ. CDR3 residues: CASSWKPGQKQETQYF. The CDR3 DNA sequence: TGTGCCAGCAGCTGGAAGCCGGGACAGAAGCAAGAGACCCAGTACTTC.

Notes on this clone: A read error is likely, as this CDR3 ends without the conserved phenylalanine or tryptophan. Because the CDR3's place on the DNA is in doubt, the DNA is left out and the CDR3 is given as listed by TCRdb. The CDR3 reads CSANRGTFP. The V gene is TRBV20-1, the J gene TRBJ1-2; no check of the table's D call, TRBD1, against the DNA was made. Germline lookup yields CDR1 DFQATT and CDR2 SNEGSKA (reference sequence). The CDR3 adds up to 9 amino acids, both ends counted.